This section outlines one TCR beta chain sequence together with its context. Its target is not known. The sample belongs to a study of response to subunit inactivated influenza vaccine. A single record per CDR3 protein comes from TCRdb applying MiXCR to the RT-PCR reads. This sample carries some 500,000 distinct CDR3 sequences, 16% of them seen once, and the ten largest clones take approximately 3%. Study results and limitations: Each seasonal influenza vaccination recruits few new T cells, the authors suggested.

This CDR3 has 21 amino acids. The sequence was obtained from a man aged 50-75 years who received an inactivated influenza vaccine. The specimen comprised CD4+ T cells sorted from PBMCs, sampled roughly 24 months after vaccination. V usage is TRBV21-1 and J usage is TRBJ2-1; TRBD2, the table's D call, lacks a check against the DNA. TRBV21-1 is a pseudogene. This chain's CDR3 is CASSPALGQGSSGKPYNEQFF. The DNA for the CDR3 is TGTGCCAGCAGCCCAGCTTTGGGACAGGGGAGTAGCGGGAAACCTTACAATGAGCAGTTCTTC.